This record concerns one TCR beta chain sequence. The CDR3 is 14 amino acids. Trimming stripped 4 bases from V and 7 bases from J, with 17 bases between. The germline CDR1 and CDR2 sequences are GTSNPN and SVGIG (reference sequence). In the authors' workflow: Amplification of reference gene primers provided the estimated nucleated cell counts. Assay: immunoSEQ multiplex PCR; the TCRdb copy retains only in-frame clones and omits some. Clone size and the V and J calls come from that table; the DNA yielded D and trimming. The data contain about 440,000 clones, around 89% of them seen just once; the ten biggest clones take up around 4.5%. This sample was taken from a study of blood T cell repertoires in COVID-19. Study as a whole: COVID-19 samples from acute and convalescent phases originated in the United States, Italy and Spain. PBMCs, B-cell-depleted T cells, or T cells were the source of the cDNA or gDNA that made up the material.

The rearrangement links TRBV30 to TRBJ1-5; a possible D gene is TRBD1 (6 bases). The sequencing sample was made of peripheral blood. The sequence was collected from a woman aged 25 to 45 with acute or convalescent COVID-19. The CDR3 DNA sequence: TGTGCCTGGATCCCCCAGGGGAGAGGCCAGCCCCAGCATTTT. This sequence encodes CAWIPQGRGQPQHF.